This T cell receptor (beta chain) was captured in a study of tumor T cells in aggressive B-cell lymphoma. The V end lost 0 bases, the J end lost 4 bases, and 8 bases lay between the germline ends. The CDR3 has 14 residues. Per germline, CDR1 SGHDT and CDR2 YYEEEE. Assay: immunoSEQ multiplex PCR; the TCRdb copy retains only in-frame clones and omits some. Of 2,000 to 2,500 clones in the sample, more than 90% were seen once. This chain links TRBV5-6 with TRBJ2-1, with unresolved D. The sequence was obtained from an adult with diffuse large B cell lymphoma. Sequences were obtained from tumor tissue. The CDR3 protein is CASSLVVAYNEQFF. CDR3 DNA sequence: TGTGCCAGCAGCTTGGTAGTAGCTTACAATGAGCAGTTCTTC.